This T cell receptor (beta chain) was identified in a study of CD8+ T cells in alopecia areata. Study summary: Treated patients received severity scores based on the percentage of scalp area affected.

This sample's treatment: oral pan-JAK inhibitor, 5-10 mg twice daily. Starting from PBMCs, sorting isolated CD4+ and CD8+ T cells. Reverse transcribed after extraction, RNA yielded cDNA as the sequencing template. This table comes from immunoSEQ multiplex PCR, and its TCRdb copy is limited to in-frame clones, with some not included. The table shows around 100,000 clones, with just over 85% occurring only once. The V gene's germline CDR1 is MNHEY and CDR2 SVGAGI. V shed 1 base and J shed 5 bases, with 9 bases lying between them. The CDR3 consists of 14 residues. The sample here was CD8+ T cells sorted from blood, taken between weeks 30 and 35, from a patient treated with tofacitinib. The V and J genes are TRBV6-5 and TRBJ2-1; a possible D gene is TRBD2 (6 bases). The sequence derives from a human donor with alopecia areata. The CDR3 loop reads CASSYFPGDNEQFF. DNA for the CDR3: TGTGCCAGCAGTTACTTTCCGGGAGACAATGAGCAGTTCTTC.